This TCR beta chain was sequenced in a study of cytomegalovirus exposure and HLA in healthy donors. Study-wide results and caveats: It was reported that TCR beta sequences correctly inferred the HLA-A and HLA-B alleles for most subjects. Another analysis was done later, and it associated approximately 17,000 TCR beta sequences with HLA alleles at 0.05 false discovery rate. Analyzed later, most CMV-associated TCR beta chains appeared HLA-restricted. A later analysis found common viral pathogens apparently linked to several of the most significant clusters.

The CDR3 loop spans 12 amino acids. The V gene lost 6 bases and the J gene lost 4 bases, with 9 bases spanning the gap. The germline CDR1 and CDR2 sequences are MNHEY and SVGAGI. In this sample, this clone turned up a few times. Its antigen is currently unknown. PCR was performed using 60 Vbeta and 13 Jbeta primers. Repertoires were generated with immunoSEQ multiplex PCR, while TCRdb's copy carries only in-frame clones and drops some. The repertoire holds 150,000 or so clones, over 75% seen once, with around 0.96% in the top ten. The rearrangement uses TRBV6-5 and TRBJ2-5; possibly TRBD1 for D (6 bases). Material: PBMCs. This receptor was taken from a woman in her 50s in good health and CMV-seropositive. CDR3 sequence (DNA): TGTGCCAGCAGGACAGGTGGAGAGACCCAGTACTTC. It yields the protein CASRTGGETQYF.